This TCR beta chain originates from a study of regulatory T cells in long-lasting Graves disease. This clonotype turned up a few times. The CDR3 loop spans 14 amino acids. Looked up from germline, CDR1 is SNHLY and CDR2 is FYNNEI. Trimming removed 9 bases from V and 0 bases from J; junction bases left unmatched: 7. Time point meaning: persistent/refractory GD, antithyroid drugs over 5 years with positive TRAb. RNA extracted from PBMCs served as the sequencing template. iRepertoire HTBI primers and Arm-PCR of CDR3 regions built TCR beta libraries. MiXCR, run by TCRdb on the multiplex PCR reads, gives a single entry per CDR3 protein. The table lists some 370,000 distinct CDR3 sequences, 20% to 25% of them singletons.

The receptor comes from a woman in her thirties or forties with Graves disease. The V call is TRBV2, the J call TRBJ2-7; 8 bases match TRBD1. The sequencing used peripheral blood mononuclear cells (PBMCs), collected when the disease was refractory, from a patient treated with antithyroid drugs. CDR3 bases: TGTGCCAGTAGCCGACAGGGGCACTCCTACGAGCAGTACTTC. Its translation: CASSRQGHSYEQYF.